The 17 T cell receptor beta chains listed next were all sequenced from one sample in a study of OX40 agonist ivuxolimab in advanced cancers. Using immunoSEQ multiplex PCR, the repertoire was profiled, and TCRdb retains in-frame clones only, with some absent. The sample lists 30,000 to 40,000 clones; about 90% were seen once. This material consisted of CD4+ or CD8+ T cells sorted from blood, taken in a trial of the OX40 agonist ivuxolimab. The receptors derive from an adult with an advanced solid tumor such as melanoma, head and neck, liver or kidney cancer.

The chain uses TRBV4-1 and TRBJ1-2, with 11 bases fitting TRBD1. Germline V gives CDR1 MGHRA, CDR2 YSYEKL. V was clipped by 1 base and J by 8 bases; unmatched bases: 6. The CDR3 runs 15 residues. In DNA form, the CDR3 reads TGCGCCAGCAGCCAAGTGATGGACAGGGGGCAAGGCTACACCTTC. Translation: CASSQVMDRGQGYTF.

This clone was recorded only once. V and J are TRBV30 and TRBJ2-3; possibly TRBD1 or TRBD2 for D (7 bases each). Germline-derived CDR1 and CDR2 are GTSNPN and SVGIG (reference sequence). Trimming removed 1 base at V and 2 bases at J, with 16 bases between. The CDR3 spans 16 residues. CDR3 DNA sequence: TGTGCCTGGAGTGGCCACAGGGGAGGGACCACAGATACGCAGTATTTT. Its protein is CAWSGHRGGTTDTQYF.

A single count supports this clone. Other DNA sequences in this specimen translate into the identical CDR3. The chain recombines TRBV5-4 with TRBJ1-4; no clear D gene. Germline CDR1 reads SGHNT; CDR2 reads YYREEE (reference sequence). This CDR3 is built from 14 residues. V was clipped by 5 bases and J by 2 bases, with 10 bases between them. CDR3 amino acids: CASSLQGTNEKLFF. For the CDR3, the DNA is TGTGCCAGCAGTTTACAAGGGACTAATGAAAAACTGTTTTTT.

The CDR3 sequence is CASSGLGQGTQYF. The CDR3 bases are TGTGCCAGCAGTGGATTGGGACAGGGGACCCAGTACTTC. The chain has TRBV6-6 and TRBJ2-5; 9 bases are a match to TRBD1. The junction had 5 bases not matched to a gene; V was cut back by 5 bases and J by 7 bases. CDR1 MNHNY and CDR2 SVGAGI come from the germline V gene (reference sequence). This CDR3 comprises 13 residues.

CDR3 loop: CASSPGRDTEAFF. For the CDR3, the DNA is TGTGCCAGCTCACCGGGACGGGACACTGAAGCTTTCTTT. V is TRBV18 and J is TRBJ1-1; D is possibly TRBD1 (5 bases). The CDR3 spans 13 residues. CDR1 KGHSH and CDR2 LQKENI come from the germline V gene. V was cut by 3 bases and J by 3 bases, with 8 bases left in between.

This clone was seen a single time. This chain joins TRBV5-1 and TRBJ2-2; TRBD2 aligns across 14 bases. The V segment lost 4 bases and the J segment 2 bases; nucleotides outside the gene matches: 4. The CDR3 extends over 17 amino acids. Per germline, CDR1 SGHRS and CDR2 YFSETQ. The CDR3 loop is CASSPGLAGVNTGELFF. The CDR3 nucleotides read TGCGCCAGCAGCCCGGGACTAGCGGGAGTAAACACCGGGGAGCTGTTTTTT.

The chain uses TRBV4-3 and TRBJ2-1, with D possibly TRBD1 on 5 matching bases. The germline V and J ends were trimmed by 2 bases and 9 bases, with 5 bases remaining between them. The CDR3 length is 11 residues. Germline CDR1 and CDR2: LGHNA and YSLEER. In nucleotides, the CDR3 is TGCGCCAGCAGCCAAAGGGGTGAGCAGTTCTTC. This encodes CASSQRGEQFF.

The V gene is TRBV7-8, the J gene TRBJ1-2, with TRBD1 matching 7 bases. This CDR3 is built from 13 residues. The germline CDR1 and CDR2 sequences are SGHVS and FQNEAQ. With 5 bases clipped from V and 10 bases from J, the junction kept 10 bases outside the gene matches. CDR3 nucleotides: TGTGCCAGCAGCATCAATACAGGGGAACTCTACACCTTC. This translates into CASSINTGELYTF.

This clone was found once. The gene calls are TRBV11-2 and TRBJ2-2, with D maybe TRBD2 (5 bases). Germline-derived CDR1 and CDR2 are SGHAT and FQNNGV. CDR3 size: 13 residues. With 2 bases removed from V and 7 bases from J, the gap between germline ends came to 8 bases. The CDR3 protein is CASSLRGYGELFF. Written as DNA, the CDR3 is TGTGCCAGCAGCTTAAGAGGGTACGGGGAGCTGTTTTTT.

J is TRBJ1-2 and V is TRBV28; the D gene is possibly TRBD1 (6 bases). Germline loops: CDR1 MDHEN, CDR2 SYDVKM. V was pared by 3 bases and J by 7 bases, with 15 bases between. CDR3 length: 14 amino acids. CDR3 nucleotide sequence: TGTGCCAGCAGTTTCATTCGGGGAGGGGGTGGCTACACCTTC. It codes for CASSFIRGGGGYTF.

The V call is TRBV28, the J call TRBJ2-3; TRBD2 agrees at 7 bases. Looked up from germline, CDR1 is MDHEN and CDR2 is SYDVKM. The CDR3 sequence is 15 residues long. V gave up 5 bases and J gave up 4 bases; unmatched junction bases: 9. The CDR3 DNA reads as TGTGCCAGCAGTCCCATGGGTAGCGGGCCAGATACGCAGTATTTT. Translation gives CASSPMGSGPDTQYF.

This chain joins TRBV9 and TRBJ1-6; TRBD1 aligns across 9 bases. Trimming cost V 3 bases and J 7 bases; bases outside gene matches: 11. CDR1 is SGDLS and CDR2 is YYNGEE in the germline V gene. The CDR3 totals 17 residues. CDR3 nucleotides: TGTGCCAGCAGCGCACAATCCGGGACAGGGAAGAATTCACCCCTCCACTTT. Translation: CASSAQSGTGKNSPLHF.

The chain employs TRBV28 and TRBJ2-2, with TRBD1 matching 8 bases. This CDR3 has 14 residues. CDR1 is MDHEN and CDR2 is SYDVKM in the germline V gene. V gave up 6 bases and J gave up 0 bases; unmatched junction bases: 0. As DNA, the CDR3 is TGTGCCAGCAGACAGGGGGCGAACACCGGGGAGCTGTTTTTT. It is translated as CASRQGANTGELFF.

This chain joins TRBV2 and TRBJ1-2; D not resolved. The CDR3 has 12 amino acids. CDR1 is SNHLY, CDR2 FYNNEI, per germline. The ends were cut back, 8 bases at V and 2 bases at J, with 9 bases in the middle. CDR3 sequence: CASALENYGYTF. The CDR3 nucleotides read TGTGCCAGCGCCTTAGAGAACTATGGCTACACCTTC.

The CDR3 is CSVAFQGAGTEAFF. The CDR3 DNA is TGCAGCGTTGCATTTCAGGGGGCTGGGACTGAAGCTTTCTTT. The chain combines TRBV29-1 with TRBJ1-1; 8 nucleotides agree with TRBD1. This CDR3 spans 14 amino acids. J lost 5 bases, V lost 4 bases, and 9 bases had no gene match. Per the germline V gene, CDR1 is SQVTM and CDR2 is ANQGSEA.

The J gene is TRBJ2-5, the V gene TRBV12-1. TRBV12-1 is an annotated pseudogene. This CDR3 has 15 amino acids. The CDR3 region has the DNA TGTGCCAGCAGCATACGGGACCCCGGCTTTCGGACCCAGTACTTC. This gives the protein CASSIRDPGFRTQYF.

The V and J genes are TRBV21-1 and TRBJ2-7; whether TRBD2, the table's D call, matches the DNA was not checked. TRBV21-1 is listed as a pseudogene. The CDR3 sequence is 16 residues long. The chain's CDR3 is CASSLPCVAGPPEQYF. The CDR3 bases are TGTGCCAGCAGCCTCCCGTGCGTAGCGGGCCCCCCCGAGCAGTACTTC.